The entry below gives a single T cell receptor beta chain sequence along with its context. Antigen specificity is unknown. The source of the sample is a study of response to subunit inactivated influenza vaccine. Overall study findings and caveats: Few new T cells, the authors suggested, are recruited by each seasonal influenza vaccination.

TCRdb recomputed calls from the RT-PCR reads with MiXCR, one row per CDR3 protein. The sample includes about 520,000 distinct CDR3 sequences, around 9.9% of them seen just once. The TCR sequence derives from a man in his forties or fifties who received an inactivated influenza vaccine. The sequenced sample was PBMCs from blood, obtained about 40 days after vaccination.

CDR3 in DNA: TGTGCCAGCAGCTTAGTGACAGGCCTTGGCTCCTACGAGCAGTACTTC. It translates to CASSLVTGLGSYEQYF. J is TRBJ2-7 and V is TRBV11-2, with D possibly being TRBD1 (6 bases). V was clipped by 1 base and J by 0 bases, with 13 bases between them. The CDR3 spans 16 residues. CDR1 and CDR2 (germline): SGHAT, FQNNGV. Drawing the rest from reference TRBV11-2 and TRBJ2-7, the complete variable domain is EAGVAQSPRYKIIEKRQSVAFWCNPISGHATLYWYQQILGQGPKLLIQFQNNGVVDDSQLPKDRFSAERLKGVDSTLKIQPAKLEDSAVYLCASSLVTGLGSYEQYFGPGTRLTVT.